These 27 T cell receptor beta chains share one sample of origin, sequenced in a study of beta chain features in type 1 diabetes. Study findings and constraints: For Type 1 diabetes patients, all four CD4+ subsets carried TCRB CDR3s that were moderately but significantly shorter.

The isolated RNA, all of it, was reverse transcribed, so expressed TCRB transcripts were what got sequenced. Libraries were prepared by immunoSEQ multiplex PCR; TCRdb keeps only in-frame clonotypes and omits some of them. Seen here are nearly 350,000 clones, over 7% observed once, and the top ten hold over 0.95%. These receptors have no known antigen. Material: central memory CD4+ T cells from blood. The receptors come from a man aged 25 to 40 with type 1 diabetes.

The rearrangement uses TRBV5-8 and TRBJ2-5, with D maybe TRBD2 (5 bases). Looked up from germline, CDR1 is SGHTS and CDR2 is YDEGEE. V was pared by 4 bases and J by 7 bases, with 14 bases between. The CDR3 is 13 amino acids. The CDR3 reads CASSDRAGRTQYF. Written as DNA, the CDR3 is TGTGCCAGCAGCGATCGGGCGGGCCGGACCCAGTACTTC.

This clone was seen a few times. The genes are TRBV19 and TRBJ1-4; D is perhaps TRBD1 (5 bases). This CDR3 has 14 residues. Trimming took off 3 bases at V and 10 bases at J, with 15 bases between the two ends. Germline assignment: CDR1 LNHDA and CDR2 SQIVND (reference sequence). The CDR3 nucleotides read TGTGCCAGTAGTATCGATCTCCAGGGTGGAAAACTGTTTTTT. Translation gives CASSIDLQGGKLFF.

This clone turned up a few times. J is TRBJ2-7 and V is TRBV4-3; D possibly corresponds to TRBD2 (5 bases). Trimming left V 1 base short and J 6 bases short, with 10 bases between. Germline V gene lookup returns CDR1 LGHNA and CDR2 YSLEER. This CDR3 contains 13 residues. Here the CDR3 DNA reads TGCGCCAGCAGCCAAGTTATGGGGAGCGAGCAGTACTTC. It translates to CASSQVMGSEQYF.

As to this clone: The same CDR3 arises from other DNA sequences in this sample as well. The CDR3: CATSRDRVNEKLFF. As DNA, the CDR3 is TGTGCCACCAGCAGAGATCGGGTTAATGAAAAACTGTTTTTT. V usage is TRBV15 and J usage is TRBJ1-4, with D unclear. Deletions cut 0 bases from V and 4 bases from J, with 6 bases between. CDR3 length equals 14 residues. The germline gives CDR1 LNHNV, CDR2 YYDKDF (reference sequence).

This clone has more than one count but fewer than ten. This chain joins TRBV6-5 and TRBJ2-7; possibly TRBD1 for D (6 bases). This CDR3 comprises 14 residues. Germline CDR1 is MNHEY and CDR2 is SVGAGI. V lost 10 bases and J lost 7, with 23 bases in between. CDR3 in DNA: TGTGCCACTTCCGCCCGGGACACCCTTCAAGAGCAGTACTTC. Its protein is CATSARDTLQEQYF.

V is TRBV5-6 and J is TRBJ1-6, with 8 bases aligning to TRBD1. The V gene end was trimmed by 3 bases and the J gene end by 14 bases; junction bases not matched to a gene: 10. The CDR3 is 14 residues long. Germline values: CDR1 SGHDT, CDR2 YYEEEE. CDR3 bases: TGTGCCAGCAGCTCTGGGACAGGAGTGTTGTCCCTCCACTTT. Translated: CASSSGTGVLSLHF.

This clone was seen at least ten times. The V gene is TRBV9, the J gene TRBJ1-6; D remains unclear. Germline assignment: CDR1 SGDLS and CDR2 YYNGEE. The ends were cut back, 1 base at V and 6 bases at J, with 11 bases in the middle. The CDR3 is 15 amino acids. The CDR3, as DNA: TGTGCCAGCAGCGTAAATCCGGCGAGTAATTCACCCCTCCACTTT. Amino acids: CASSVNPASNSPLHF.

This clone came up a few times. This chain links TRBV11-2 with TRBJ2-5, with D possibly being TRBD1 (7 bases). Germline CDR1 SGHAT, CDR2 FQNNGV. The length of the CDR3 is 17 residues. Trimming removed 6 bases from V and 5 bases from J, with 25 bases in between. The CDR3 nucleotides are TGTGCCAGCAGTCTTAGGGGTCGACAGGGTGGAGGGGAGACCCAGTACTTC. Protein product: CASSLRGRQGGGETQYF.

This clone has just a few counts. The chain combines TRBV7-2 with TRBJ1-2, with unresolved D. The CDR3 covers 13 residues. V was clipped by 2 bases and J by 3 bases, with 7 bases between them. CDR1 is SGHTA and CDR2 is FQGNSA in the germline V gene. The CDR3 loop reads CASSLFLDYGYTF. Written as DNA, the CDR3 is TGTGCCAGCAGCTTATTTCTCGACTATGGCTACACCTTC.

At least ten counts were recorded for this clone. This chain connects TRBV27 to TRBJ1-5; 8 bases map to TRBD1. Germline assignment: CDR1 MNHEY and CDR2 SMNVEV (reference sequence). With 3 bases clipped from V and 0 bases from J, the junction kept 10 bases outside the gene matches. The CDR3 covers 18 residues. CDR3 nucleotide sequence: TGTGCCAGCAGTTTTGTTGGGACAGGAGTATATAGCAATCAGCCCCAGCATTTT. Its protein product is CASSFVGTGVYSNQPQHF.

The rearrangement uses TRBV28 and TRBJ1-1; D call uncertain. The CDR3 contains 15 residues. Trimming stripped 7 bases from V and 1 base from J, with 16 bases between. Germline CDR1 is MDHEN and CDR2 is SYDVKM. The CDR3 sequence is CASTPGGVKNTEAFF. The DNA of the CDR3 is TGTGCCAGCACCCCTGGAGGCGTAAAGAACACTGAAGCTTTCTTT.

This clone was counted a few times. A read error may account for a junction end that differs from germline. Within the sample, other DNA sequences also encode this same CDR3. V is TRBV5-1 and J is TRBJ2-7, with D unresolved. In germline, CDR1 is SGHRS, CDR2 YFSETQ. The CDR3 is made up of 12 amino acids. The CDR3 spells CASSLESYEQYF. The CDR3 DNA reads as TGTGCCAGCAGCTTGGAATCCTACGAGCAGTACTTC. The variable domain in full, with the rest retrieved from reference TRBV5-1 and TRBJ2-7, is KAGVTQTPRYLIKTRGQQVTLSCSPISGHRSVSWYQQTPGQGLQFLFEYFSETQRNKGNFPGRFSGRQFSNSRSEMNVSTLELGDSALYLCASSLESYEQYFGPGTRLTVT.

This clone was observed a handful of times. The rearrangement uses TRBV25-1 and TRBJ2-2; D gene unclear. From germline, CDR1 is MGHDK and CDR2 SYGVNS. The CDR3 has 12 residues. Trimming took 4 bases from V and 6 from J, leaving 6 bases between them. The CDR3 nucleotides are TGTGCCAGCAGTGTGGGGTCCGGGGAGCTGTTTTTT. Translated, it gives CASSVGSGELFF.

The chain employs TRBV7-9 and TRBJ1-1; 7 nucleotides align to TRBD1. The CDR3 consists of 17 residues. CDR1 and CDR2 (germline): SEHNR, FQNEAQ (reference sequence). Germline trimming cut 4 bases from V and 2 bases from J; bases unmatched to any gene: 13. The CDR3 DNA is TGTGCCAGCAGCTGGGACCTCGTGGGACAGCGTAACACTGAAGCTTTCTTT. This encodes CASSWDLVGQRNTEAFF. The full variable domain, in which reference TRBV7-9 and TRBJ1-1 provide the parts outside the CDR3, is DTGVSQNPRHKITKRGQNVTFRCDPISEHNRLYWYRQTLGQGPEFLTYFQNEAQLEKSRLLSDRFSAERPKGSFSTLEIQRTEQGDSAMYLCASSWDLVGQRNTEAFFGQGTRLTVV.

The chain links TRBV5-1 to TRBJ2-4; 9 nucleotides agree with TRBD1. The CDR3 is 20 amino acids. Germline V gives CDR1 SGHRS, CDR2 YFSETQ. Trimming removed 0 bases from V and 1 base from J; junction bases left unmatched: 14. The CDR3 DNA reads as TGCGCCAGCAGCTTGGCGGGGACAGGGTCAGGGTCGCCGGCCAAAAACATTCAGTACTTC. Protein: CASSLAGTGSGSPAKNIQYF.

In its sample, this clone was seen a few times. The chain carries TRBV5-1 and TRBJ1-2; unclear D gene. Germline V lookup: CDR1 SGHRS, CDR2 YFSETQ. V lost 5 bases and J 3 bases, leaving 14 bases between the germline ends. The CDR3 loop spans 14 amino acids. CDR3 bases: TGCGCCAGCAGAAATACTCTGGGAGACTATGGCTACACCTTC. Translation gives CASRNTLGDYGYTF. Using reference TRBV5-1 and TRBJ1-2 for the parts outside the CDR3, the full variable domain is KAGVTQTPRYLIKTRGQQVTLSCSPISGHRSVSWYQQTPGQGLQFLFEYFSETQRNKGNFPGRFSGRQFSNSRSEMNVSTLELGDSALYLCASRNTLGDYGYTFGSGTRLTVV.

The rearrangement joins TRBV5-1 to TRBJ2-3; 11 bases fit TRBD2. Germline CDR1 and CDR2: SGHRS and YFSETQ. The CDR3 extends over 17 amino acids. V lost 5 bases and J lost 3; bases outside the gene matches: 11. In DNA, the CDR3 is TGCGCCAGCAGTCCCTCTCCGCTAGCGGGGGGTACAGATACGCAGTATTTT. Its protein is CASSPSPLAGGTDTQYF.

J is TRBJ1-6 and V is TRBV6-5, with D possibly matching TRBD1 (5 bases). The germline gives CDR1 MNHEY, CDR2 SVGAGI. The CDR3 consists of 16 residues. V shed 2 bases and J shed 0 bases, with 8 bases lying between them. The CDR3 loop reads CASSYEGSSYNSPLHF. CDR3 bases: TGTGCCAGCAGTTACGAGGGGAGCTCCTATAATTCACCCCTCCACTTT.

This clone has a handful of counts. This sequence joins TRBV16 and TRBJ1-2; 8 bases match TRBD1. Trimming at V came to 5 bases and at J to 1 base, leaving 9 bases not matched to a gene. Germline CDR1 is KGHSY and CDR2 is FQNENV. The CDR3 length is 16 residues. CDR3 DNA sequence: TGTGCCAGCAGCTCACCTCAAGGACAGGGTAACTATGGCTACACCTTC. This sequence encodes CASSSPQGQGNYGYTF. Complete variable domain (other parts from reference TRBV16 and TRBJ1-2): GEEVAQTPKHLVRGEGQKAKLYCAPIKGHSYVFWYQQVLKNEFKFLISFQNENVFDETGMPKERFSAKCLPNSPCSLEIQATKLEDSAVYFCASSSPQGQGNYGYTFGSGTRLTVV.

The CDR3 DNA sequence: TGTGCCAGCAGCTTCGGGCAGGGAGGGGCCCAAGAGACCCAGTACTTC. This codes for CASSFGQGGAQETQYF. The chain employs TRBV5-8 and TRBJ2-5; TRBD2 agrees at 7 bases. V lost 2 bases, J lost 1 base, and 8 bases stayed unmatched. The CDR3 length is 16 residues. CDR1 and CDR2 (germline): SGHTS, YDEGEE.

This clone has more than one count but fewer than ten. The chain links TRBV5-1 to TRBJ2-3; D gene unclear. CDR1 and CDR2 (germline): SGHRS, YFSETQ. CDR3 length equals 14 residues. V shed 4 bases and J shed 0 bases, with 9 bases lying between them. In DNA form, the CDR3 reads TGCGCCAGCAGCACTTCGGACAGCACAGATACGCAGTATTTT. This translates into CASSTSDSTDTQYF.

V gene TRBV28 combines with J gene TRBJ2-5; 10 positions match TRBD1. The length of the CDR3 is 14 residues. V lost 6 bases to trimming and J lost 5 bases; unmatched junction nucleotides: 6. Germline V gives CDR1 MDHEN, CDR2 SYDVKM. The CDR3 reads CASSTRTGGETQYF. DNA for the CDR3: TGTGCCAGCAGCACTCGGACAGGGGGGGAGACCCAGTACTTC.

The CDR3 region is CASSLEGEQYF. The CDR3 DNA reads as TGTGCCAGCAGCTTAGAGGGCGAGCAGTACTTC. This rearrangement joins TRBV11-3 to TRBJ2-7; no definite D call. The ends were cut back, 0 bases at V and 6 bases at J, with 3 bases in the middle. This CDR3 comprises 11 residues. Germline V gene sequence: CDR1 SGHNT, CDR2 YENEEA.

The rearrangement uses TRBV5-1 and TRBJ2-5, with D perhaps matching TRBD1 (5 bases). CDR1 and CDR2 from the germline V gene are SGHRS and YFSETQ. This CDR3 is built from 15 residues. V lost 4 bases and J 5 bases, leaving 18 bases between the germline ends. The CDR3 protein is CASSPMGRASETQYF. DNA of the CDR3: TGCGCCAGCAGCCCTATGGGCAGGGCATCGGAGACCCAGTACTTC.

J is TRBJ1-3 and V is TRBV6-5; 7 positions match TRBD1. This CDR3 contains 13 residues. Germline V gene lookup returns CDR1 MNHEY and CDR2 SVGAGI. Trimming cost V 6 bases and J 4 bases; bases outside gene matches: 3. The CDR3 loop is CASSQGGGNTIYF. Written as DNA, the CDR3 is TGTGCCAGCAGCCAAGGGGGCGGAAACACCATATATTTT.

The chain links TRBV4-2 to TRBJ2-5, with D possibly matching TRBD2 (6 bases). Germline V gene lookup returns CDR1 LGHNA and CDR2 YNFKEQ. There are 13 residues in the CDR3. V lost 4 bases and J lost 3, with 9 bases in between. The CDR3 coding sequence is TGTGCCAGCAGCCCCGCTAGCGAAGAGACCCAGTACTTC. Translated, it gives CASSPASEETQYF.

On this clone: Different DNA sequences within this sample yield the same CDR3. The CDR3 DNA is TGCGCCAGCAGCCCTCTTGGGCAGGGGAAAGAGACCCAGTACTTC. It yields the protein CASSPLGQGKETQYF. The V and J genes are TRBV4-3 and TRBJ2-5; D is possibly TRBD1 (6 bases). The CDR3 runs to 15 residues. Germline loops: CDR1 LGHNA, CDR2 YSLEER. V gave up 4 bases and J gave up 3 bases, with 15 bases separating them.